This entry lists 31 T cell receptor beta chains sequenced from one sample in a study of Graves' ophthalmopathy and Graves' hyperthyroidism. Researchers took RNA transcripts and amplified TCR beta CDR3 regions from them. The first round was an RT-PCR with HTBI primers, and the second round was a multiplex PCR. MiXCR, applied by TCRdb to the multiplex PCR reads, yields one record per CDR3 protein. The data contain 660,000 or so distinct CDR3 sequences, just over 40% of them seen just once; the ten biggest clones take up 3% to 3.5%. Sequencing was carried out using peripheral blood. The receptors were sampled from an adult man with Graves' ophthalmopathy.

V and J are TRBV2 and TRBJ2-1; TRBD2 is a possible D gene (5 bases). The CDR3 extends over 13 amino acids. Germline V gives CDR1 SNHLY, CDR2 FYNNEI. Deletions cut 6 bases from V and 6 bases from J, with 12 bases between. The CDR3 loop reads CASSVALANEQFF. In nucleotides, the CDR3 is TGTGCCAGCAGCGTAGCGTTAGCCAATGAGCAGTTCTTC. Full variable domain (outside the CDR3, taken from reference TRBV2 and TRBJ2-1): EPEVTQTPSHQVTQMGQEVILRCVPISNHLYFYWYRQILGQKVEFLVSFYNNEISEKSEIFDDQFSVERPDGSNFTLKIRSTKLEDSAMYFCASSVALANEQFFGPGTRLTVL.

The genes are TRBV7-9 and TRBJ2-5, with TRBD2 matching over 8 bases. Germline-derived CDR1 and CDR2 are SEHNR and FQNEAQ (reference sequence). Trimming took 4 bases from V and 0 from J; bases not matched to a gene: 10. This CDR3 has 17 residues. The CDR3 sequence is CASSSGLGGSYQETQYF. CDR3 bases: TGTGCCAGCAGCTCGGGACTAGGAGGTTCGTACCAAGAGACCCAGTACTTC.

This clonotype occurred many times. Its ends do not fully match the called genes, so a read error is possible. The CDR3 sequence: CASSEGHIDQPQHF. CDR3 DNA: TGTGCCAGCAGTGAAGGGCATATCGATCAGCCCCAGCATTTT. V gene TRBV10-3 combines with J gene TRBJ1-5; D is unclear. Germline CDR1 reads ENHRY; CDR2 reads SYGVKD. This CDR3 contains 14 residues.

This clonotype occurred a few times. This sequence joins TRBV6-5 and TRBJ1-1, with D uncertain. V was shortened by 5 bases and J by 0 bases, with 16 bases between the two germline ends. The CDR3 extends over 16 amino acids. Germline V gene data show CDR1 as MNHEY and CDR2 as SVGAGI. This CDR3 reads CASSPSRWEVNTEAFF. The CDR3 DNA is TGTGCCAGCAGTCCGTCTAGATGGGAGGTGAACACTGAAGCTTTCTTT.

The sample holds a few counts of this clonotype. The chain has TRBV7-2 and TRBJ1-5; D call uncertain. V lost 11 bases, J lost 2 bases, and 13 bases lay in between. The CDR3 is 13 residues long. Per germline, CDR1 SGHTA and CDR2 FQGNSA. This chain's CDR3 is CAWAASGNQPQHF. The DNA for the CDR3 is TGTGCCTGGGCGGCCTCCGGCAATCAGCCCCAGCATTTT.

The chain uses TRBV20-1 and TRBJ1-4; tentatively, D is TRBD1 (5 bases). V was clipped by 6 bases and J by 10 bases, with 18 bases between them. Germline V gene data show CDR1 as DFQATT and CDR2 as SNEGSKA (reference sequence). CDR3 length equals 13 residues. This CDR3 reads CSAPPGQGRKLFF. The CDR3 nucleotides read TGCAGTGCCCCCCCGGGTCAGGGCCGAAAACTGTTTTTT.

This chain connects TRBV6-2 or TRBV6-3 to TRBJ1-2; D call uncertain. Germline CDR1 and CDR2: MNHEY and SVGEGT. The CDR3 totals 11 residues. The V and J ends lost 11 bases and 4 bases respectively, with 11 bases between them. The CDR3 DNA reads as TGTGCCGTACGCTCGGGCTATGGCTACACCTTC. Protein: CAVRSGYGYTF.

V gene TRBV10-3 combines with J gene TRBJ2-7; possibly TRBD1 for D (5 bases). The V and J ends lost 8 bases and 1 base respectively, with 9 bases between them. Germline lookup yields CDR1 ENHRY and CDR2 SYGVKD. This CDR3 has 12 residues. This CDR3 reads CAISRGSYEQYF. DNA for the CDR3: TGTGCCATCTCAAGGGGATCCTACGAGCAGTACTTC.

Comments on this clonotype: This sequence may be a read error, since a much larger clone differs from it by one base. The chain joins TRBV20-1 to TRBJ1-2; D remains ambiguous. The CDR3 is 14 amino acids. V was pared by 6 bases and J by 4 bases, with 18 bases between. CDR1 is DFQATT and CDR2 is SNEGSKA in the germline V gene (reference sequence). The CDR3 nucleotides read TGCAGTGCACCTCCCCGCGGGGAAAGCTATGGCTACACCTTC. This sequence encodes CSAPPRGESYGYTF.

Points on this clonotype: This may be a read error: a much more frequent sequence differs by one nucleotide. The rearrangement links TRBV7-9 to TRBJ2-5; D gene ambiguous. The CDR3 spans 14 residues. From germline, CDR1 is SEHNR and CDR2 FQNEAQ (reference sequence). CDR3 sequence: CASSFLGNQDTQYF. The CDR3 bases are TGCGCCAGCAGCTTTCTAGGGAACCAAGATACCCAGTACTTC. The full variable domain, completed using reference TRBV7-9 and TRBJ2-5, is DTGVSQNPRHKITKRGQNVTFRCDPISEHNRLYWYRQTLGQGPEFLTYFQNEAQLEKSRLLSDRFSAERPKGSFSTLEIQRTEQGDSAMYLCASSFLGNQDTQYFGPGTRLLVL.

This clonotype was seen just once. A much more abundant neighbour one base away suggests this may be a read error. Here the CDR3 reads CASRPNRARGYTF. As DNA, the CDR3 is TGTGCCAGCCGTCCTAACAGGGCGCGGGGCTACACCTTC. The chain combines TRBV7-9 with TRBJ1-2; D possibly corresponds to TRBD1 (6 bases). The CDR3 length is 13 residues. The germline V and J ends were trimmed by 8 bases and 8 bases, with 18 bases remaining between them. Germline CDR1 is SEHNR and CDR2 is FQNEAQ (reference sequence).

This clonotype was detected only a few times. The junction differs from germline at one of its ends, possibly a read error. The genes are TRBV10-3 and TRBJ1-6, with a possible D match to TRBD1 (5 bases). CDR1 and CDR2 (germline): ENHRY, SYGVKD. The CDR3 length is 17 residues. Here the CDR3 reads CASSERPGLFYNSPLHF. For the CDR3, the DNA is TGTGCCAGCAGTGAAAGACCGGGACTGTTCTATAATTCACCCCTCCACTTT.

The V gene is TRBV12-3 or TRBV12-4, the J gene TRBJ2-5; 7 nucleotides align to TRBD2. This CDR3 comprises 14 residues. With V trimmed by 8 bases and J by 3 bases, 9 bases remained unmatched. The CDR3 nucleotides are TGTGCCAGCCTTCGCTGGGGGGGAGAAGAGACCCAGTACTTC. Translation gives CASLRWGGEETQYF.

This clonotype occurred once. The chain joins TRBV15 to TRBJ1-1; no firm D call. Germline loops: CDR1 LNHNV, CDR2 YYDKDF (reference sequence). This CDR3 comprises 12 residues. V was trimmed by 3 bases and J by 4 bases, leaving 6 bases between them. The CDR3 reads CATSSFGTEAFF. For the CDR3, the DNA is TGTGCCACCAGCAGCTTTGGCACTGAAGCTTTCTTT.

The V and J genes are TRBV6-5 and TRBJ2-7, with D perhaps given as TRBD1 or TRBD2 (6 bases each). The CDR3 extends over 14 amino acids. Germline V gives CDR1 MNHEY, CDR2 SVGAGI. V dropped 6 bases and J dropped 5 bases, with 17 bases sitting between them. This CDR3 reads CASRRGQGTDEQYF. CDR3 DNA: TGTGCCAGCAGACGGGGGCAGGGAACAGACGAGCAGTACTTC.

In this sample, this clonotype turned up a few times. This sequence joins TRBV24-1 and TRBJ2-3, with TRBD2 identical over 7 bases. Looked up from germline, CDR1 is KGHDR and CDR2 is SFDVKD. The trim removed 0 bases at V and 2 bases at J, leaving 4 bases unmatched. The CDR3 extends over 16 amino acids. The CDR3: CATSDLGRENTDTQYF. The CDR3 DNA is TGTGCCACCAGTGATTTGGGGCGGGAGAACACAGATACGCAGTATTTT.

This clonotype was detected many times. The gene calls are TRBV7-8 and TRBJ2-5, with D perhaps TRBD1 (6 bases). The germline V and J ends were trimmed by 1 base and 5 bases, with 11 bases remaining between them. The V gene's germline CDR1 is SGHVS and CDR2 FQNEAQ. The CDR3 runs 14 residues. CDR3 nucleotides: TGTGCCAGCAGCTTAGTGGGGGCGCAGGAGACCCAGTACTTC. Protein product: CASSLVGAQETQYF.

This clonotype was observed a few times. This chain joins TRBV12-5 and TRBJ1-1; D unclear. The germline V gene encodes CDR1 LGHNT and CDR2 FRNRAP. The length of the CDR3 is 16 residues. As DNA, the CDR3 is TGTGCCAGCAGTCCAGCCGTAGGTAATATGAACACTGAAGCTTTCTTT. Amino acids: CASSPAVGNMNTEAFF. Using reference TRBV12-5 and TRBJ1-1 for the parts outside the CDR3, the full variable domain is DARVTQTPRHKVTEMGQEVTMRCQPILGHNTVFWYRQTMMQGLELLAYFRNRAPLDDSGMPKDRFSAEMPDATLATLKIQPSEPRDSAVYFCASSPAVGNMNTEAFFGQGTRLTVV.

Worth noting for this clonotype: Since a much larger clone is just one base distant, this may be a read error. This rearrangement joins TRBV7-2 to TRBJ1-6, with D uncertain. Trimming left V 0 bases short and J 8 bases short, with 11 bases between. This CDR3 spans 15 amino acids. Per the germline V gene, CDR1 is SGHTA and CDR2 is FQGNSA. CDR3 sequence: CASSLARELDSPLHF. The DNA for the CDR3 is TGTGCCAGCAGCTTAGCGAGAGAGCTTGATTCACCCCTCCACTTT.

This clonotype was seen a handful of times. This rearrangement joins TRBV7-9 to TRBJ2-5, with D tentatively TRBD1 or TRBD2 (5 bases each). Germline V lookup: CDR1 SEHNR, CDR2 FQNEAQ (reference sequence). The V gene lost 5 bases and the J gene lost 1 base, with 20 bases spanning the gap. The CDR3 spans 17 residues. Here the CDR3 reads CASSAQIQGRLQETQYF. The DNA for the CDR3 is TGTGCCAGCAGCGCACAGATCCAGGGACGGCTCCAAGAGACCCAGTACTTC.

As to this clonotype: Because the CDR3 is missing its conserved closing phenylalanine or tryptophan, this is likely a read error. The rearrangement links TRBV15 to TRBJ1-2; 7 bases map to TRBD1. V lost 10 bases and J lost 5; bases outside the gene matches: 4. The CDR3 totals 11 residues. CDR1 LNHNV and CDR2 YYDKDF come from the germline V gene (reference sequence). DNA for the CDR3: TGTGCCAGCAGGGGGGATTATGGCTACACCCTC. Its protein is CASRGDYGYTL.

The CDR3 region is CASSHTLAGELFF. The CDR3 bases are TGTGCCAGCAGCCACACACTAGCGGGGGAGCTGTTTTTT. This chain connects TRBV7-2 to TRBJ2-2; 7 bases line up with TRBD2. The CDR3 totals 13 residues. Trimming cost V 5 bases and J 8 bases; bases outside gene matches: 5. Germline-derived CDR1 and CDR2 are SGHTA and FQGNSA.

At least ten counts were recorded for this clonotype. The CDR3, as DNA: TGCAGCGTTGGCGGCGGGGGACGTCGCTATGGCTACACCTTC. Translation: CSVGGGGRRYGYTF. V gene TRBV29-1 combines with J gene TRBJ1-2; possible D gene TRBD1, 5 bases. Trimming removed 4 bases at V and 4 bases at J, with 16 bases between. The CDR3 length is 14 residues. Germline loops: CDR1 SQVTM, CDR2 ANQGSEA.

Note on this clonotype: An end of the junction differs from the germline gene, which may be a read error. V and J are TRBV6-5 and TRBJ2-7; 7 nucleotides agree with TRBD2. The CDR3 has 11 amino acids. In germline, CDR1 is MNHEY, CDR2 SVGAGI. CDR3 DNA: TGTGCCACGGGACGGGAGGTCAAGCAGCACTTC. It translates to CATGREVKQHF.

This clonotype was recorded only once. At one end the junction does not follow the germline gene, possibly because of a read error. The V call is TRBV5-1, the J call TRBJ2-7; D is perhaps TRBD1 (6 bases). CDR3 length: 14 amino acids. Germline assignment: CDR1 SGHRS and CDR2 YFSETQ. The CDR3 spells CASSLFQGPDERYF. The CDR3 DNA sequence: TGCGCCAGCAGCTTGTTTCAGGGGCCGGACGAGCGGTACTTC.

This clonotype was recorded many times. This chain connects TRBV5-6 to TRBJ2-7, with TRBD2 matching 11 bases. The germline gives CDR1 SGHDT, CDR2 YYEEEE. This CDR3 is 13 amino acids long. V was pared by 7 bases and J by 3 bases, with 3 bases of the junction left unmatched. The CDR3 DNA sequence: TGTGCCAGCGAAACTAGCGGGAGCTACGAGCAGTACTTC. It translates to CASETSGSYEQYF.

The CDR3 region has the DNA TGTGCCAGCAGCTCCGGACAGGGGGCTTCCCTGACGCAGTACTTC. Its protein product is CASSSGQGASLTQYF. V is TRBV7-9 and J is TRBJ2-7; 11 positions agree with TRBD1. This CDR3 is 15 amino acids long. Germline V gene lookup returns CDR1 SEHNR and CDR2 FQNEAQ (reference sequence). Germline trimming cut 4 bases from V and 9 bases from J; bases unmatched to any gene: 11. The full variable domain, with the rest looked up from reference TRBV7-9 and TRBJ2-7, is DTGVSQNPRHKITKRGQNVTFRCDPISEHNRLYWYRQTLGQGPEFLTYFQNEAQLEKSRLLSDRFSAERPKGSFSTLEIQRTEQGDSAMYLCASSSGQGASLTQYFGPGTRLTVT.

The rearrangement links TRBV4-1 to TRBJ1-1; tentatively, D is TRBD1 (6 bases). V was trimmed by 1 base and J by 6 bases, leaving 15 bases between them. The CDR3 has 15 residues. Per germline, CDR1 MGHRA and CDR2 YSYEKL. CDR3 nucleotides: TGCGCCAGCAGCCAAGGGATTGGCAGGGGACCTGAAGCTTTCTTT. Translated: CASSQGIGRGPEAFF.

The chain uses TRBV20-1 and TRBJ1-4, with unresolved D. V was pared by 5 bases and J by 0 bases, with 13 bases between. This CDR3 has 15 amino acids. Germline loops: CDR1 DFQATT, CDR2 SNEGSKA (reference sequence). CDR3 protein: CSAGPGETTNEKLFF. In DNA, the CDR3 is TGCAGTGCTGGGCCTGGGGAGACAACTAATGAAAAACTGTTTTTT.

The chain carries TRBV10-3 and TRBJ2-7; TRBD2 aligns across 7 bases. The CDR3 is made up of 14 amino acids. Germline values: CDR1 ENHRY, CDR2 SYGVKD. The trim removed 10 bases at V and 0 bases at J, leaving 9 bases unmatched. The CDR3 protein is CASTNLAVSYEQYF. The DNA of the CDR3 is TGTGCCAGCACCAATCTAGCGGTCTCCTACGAGCAGTACTTC.

The chain employs TRBV10-3 and TRBJ1-2; D unclear. The CDR3 totals 12 residues. Trimming removed 10 bases from V and 7 bases from J, with 16 bases in between. CDR1 and CDR2 from the germline V gene are ENHRY and SYGVKD. CDR3 bases: TGTGCCAGCAGGAACCCTCCTATTGGCTACACCTTC. This gives the protein CASRNPPIGYTF.